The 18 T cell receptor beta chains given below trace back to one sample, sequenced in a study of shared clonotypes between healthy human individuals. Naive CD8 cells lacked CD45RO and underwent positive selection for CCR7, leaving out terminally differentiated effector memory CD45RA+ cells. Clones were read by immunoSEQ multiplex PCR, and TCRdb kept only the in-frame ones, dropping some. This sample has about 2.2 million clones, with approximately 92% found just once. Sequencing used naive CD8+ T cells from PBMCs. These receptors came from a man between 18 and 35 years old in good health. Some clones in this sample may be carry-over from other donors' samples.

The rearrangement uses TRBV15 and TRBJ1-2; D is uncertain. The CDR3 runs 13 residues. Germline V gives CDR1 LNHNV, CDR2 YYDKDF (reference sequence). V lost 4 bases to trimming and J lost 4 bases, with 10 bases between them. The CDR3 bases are TGTGCCACCAGCATTCGGCGTAGCTATGGCTACACCTTC. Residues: CATSIRRSYGYTF.

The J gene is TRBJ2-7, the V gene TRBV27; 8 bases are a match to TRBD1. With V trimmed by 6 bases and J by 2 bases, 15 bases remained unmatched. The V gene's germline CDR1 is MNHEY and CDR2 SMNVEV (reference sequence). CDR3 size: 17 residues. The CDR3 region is CASRTFLGQETTYEQYF. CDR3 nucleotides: TGTGCCAGCAGAACTTTCCTGGGACAGGAAACAACCTACGAGCAGTACTTC.

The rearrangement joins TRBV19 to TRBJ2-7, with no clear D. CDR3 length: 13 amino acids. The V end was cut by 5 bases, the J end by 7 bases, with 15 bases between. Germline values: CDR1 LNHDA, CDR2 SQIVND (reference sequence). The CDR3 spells CASSPKVSWEQYF. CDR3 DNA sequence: TGTGCCAGTAGTCCCAAAGTCTCTTGGGAGCAGTACTTC.

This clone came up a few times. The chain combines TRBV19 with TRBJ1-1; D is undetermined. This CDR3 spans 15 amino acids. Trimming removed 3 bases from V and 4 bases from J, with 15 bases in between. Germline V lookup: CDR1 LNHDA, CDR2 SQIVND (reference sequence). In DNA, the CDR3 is TGTGCCAGTAGTATTCATTTTGGCATAATCACTGAAGCTTTCTTT. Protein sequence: CASSIHFGIITEAFF.

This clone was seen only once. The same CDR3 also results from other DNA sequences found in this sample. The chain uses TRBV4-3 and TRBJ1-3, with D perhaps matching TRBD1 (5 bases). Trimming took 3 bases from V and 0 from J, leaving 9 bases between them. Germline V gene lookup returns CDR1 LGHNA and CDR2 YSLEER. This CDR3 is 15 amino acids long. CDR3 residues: CASSQGRSSGNTIYF. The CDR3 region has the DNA TGCGCCAGCAGCCAGGGACGGAGCTCTGGAAACACCATATATTTT.

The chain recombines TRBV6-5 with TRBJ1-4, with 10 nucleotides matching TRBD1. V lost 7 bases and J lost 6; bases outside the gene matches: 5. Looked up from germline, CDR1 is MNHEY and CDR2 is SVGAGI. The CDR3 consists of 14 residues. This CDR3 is CASTQDRGHEKLFF. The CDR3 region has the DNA TGTGCCAGCACTCAAGACAGGGGGCATGAAAAACTGTTTTTT.

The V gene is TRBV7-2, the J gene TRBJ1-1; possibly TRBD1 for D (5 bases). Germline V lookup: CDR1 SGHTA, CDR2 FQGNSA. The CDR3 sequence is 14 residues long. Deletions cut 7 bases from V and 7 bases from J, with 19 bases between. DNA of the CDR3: TGTGCCAGCAACCAAAGGGAGCAGGGCGGTGAAGCTTTCTTT. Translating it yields CASNQREQGGEAFF.

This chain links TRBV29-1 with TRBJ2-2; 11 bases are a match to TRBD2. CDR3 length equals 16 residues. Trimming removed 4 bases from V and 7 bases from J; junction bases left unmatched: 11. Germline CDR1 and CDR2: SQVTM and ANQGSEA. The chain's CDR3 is CSVVLAGEVRGGELFF. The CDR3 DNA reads TGCAGCGTTGTACTAGCGGGAGAGGTTAGGGGCGGGGAGCTGTTTTTT.

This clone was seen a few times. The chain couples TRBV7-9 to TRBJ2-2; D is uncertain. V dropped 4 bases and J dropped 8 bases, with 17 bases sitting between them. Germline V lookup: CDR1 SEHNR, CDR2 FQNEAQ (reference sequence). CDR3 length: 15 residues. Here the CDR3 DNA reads TGTGCCAGCAGCTCTAGTGGGCAGTCTGAGGGGGAGCTGTTTTTT. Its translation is CASSSSGQSEGELFF.

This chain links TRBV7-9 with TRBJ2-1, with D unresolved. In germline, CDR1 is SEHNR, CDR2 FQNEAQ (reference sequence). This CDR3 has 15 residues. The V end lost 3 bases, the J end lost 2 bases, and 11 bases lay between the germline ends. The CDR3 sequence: CASSFPSSPYNEQFF. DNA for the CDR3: TGTGCCAGCAGCTTTCCTTCGTCCCCCTACAATGAGCAGTTCTTC.

The CDR3 spells CASSLEAGVYGYTF. In DNA, the CDR3 is TGTGCCAGCAGCTTAGAAGCGGGGGTCTATGGCTACACCTTC. This rearrangement joins TRBV11-2 to TRBJ1-2, with a tentative D call TRBD1 (5 bases). The germline V and J ends were trimmed by 0 bases and 4 bases, with 9 bases remaining between them. The CDR3 contains 14 residues. CDR1 SGHAT and CDR2 FQNNGV come from the germline V gene.

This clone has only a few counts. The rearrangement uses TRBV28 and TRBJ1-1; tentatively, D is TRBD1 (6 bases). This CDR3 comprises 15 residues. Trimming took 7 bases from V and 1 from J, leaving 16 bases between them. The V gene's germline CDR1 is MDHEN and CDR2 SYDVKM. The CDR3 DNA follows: TGTGCCAGCACCTCAAAGGGGGATCCGAACACTGAAGCTTTCTTT. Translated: CASTSKGDPNTEAFF.

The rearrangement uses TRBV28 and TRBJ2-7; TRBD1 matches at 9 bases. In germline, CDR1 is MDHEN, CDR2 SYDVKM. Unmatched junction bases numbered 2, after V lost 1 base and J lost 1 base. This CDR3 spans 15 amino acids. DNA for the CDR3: TGTGCCAGCAGTTTATTCGGGACAGGGTCCTACGAGCAGTACTTC. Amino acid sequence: CASSLFGTGSYEQYF.

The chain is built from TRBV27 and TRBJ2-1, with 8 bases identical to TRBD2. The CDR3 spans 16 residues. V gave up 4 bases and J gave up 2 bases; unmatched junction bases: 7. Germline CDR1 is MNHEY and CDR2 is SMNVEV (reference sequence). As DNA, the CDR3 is TGTGCCAGCAGTTCCAAACCGGGACTAGCCTACAATGAGCAGTTCTTC. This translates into CASSSKPGLAYNEQFF.

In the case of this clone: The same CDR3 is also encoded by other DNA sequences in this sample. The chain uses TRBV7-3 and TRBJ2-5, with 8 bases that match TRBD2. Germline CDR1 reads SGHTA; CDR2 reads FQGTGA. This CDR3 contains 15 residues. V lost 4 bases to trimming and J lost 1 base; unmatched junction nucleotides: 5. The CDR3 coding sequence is TGTGCCAGCAGCTCTGGCGGGGGGCCCCAAGAGACCCAGTACTTC. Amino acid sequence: CASSSGGGPQETQYF.

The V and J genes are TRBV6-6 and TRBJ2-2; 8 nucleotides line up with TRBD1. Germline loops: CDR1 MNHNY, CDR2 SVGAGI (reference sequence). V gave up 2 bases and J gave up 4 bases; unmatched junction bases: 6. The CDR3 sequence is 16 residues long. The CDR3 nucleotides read TGTGCCAGCAGTTACCCCGCAGGGGGCTTCACCGGGGAGCTGTTTTTT. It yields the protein CASSYPAGGFTGELFF.

The CDR3 is CASSQDPDGSMNTEAFF. Written as DNA, the CDR3 is TGCGCCAGCAGCCAAGACCCGGACGGGAGTATGAACACTGAAGCTTTCTTT. This chain joins TRBV4-3 and TRBJ1-1; no firm D call. V was pared by 0 bases and J by 0 bases, with 14 bases between. This CDR3 has 17 residues. Germline loops: CDR1 LGHNA, CDR2 YSLEER.

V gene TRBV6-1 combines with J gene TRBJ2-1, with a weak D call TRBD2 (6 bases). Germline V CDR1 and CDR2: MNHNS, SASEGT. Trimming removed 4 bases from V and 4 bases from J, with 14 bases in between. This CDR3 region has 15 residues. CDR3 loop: CASSVPRELYNEQFF. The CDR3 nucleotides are TGTGCCAGCAGTGTACCCCGGGAGCTTTACAATGAGCAGTTCTTC.